The 14 T cell receptor beta chains presented below share a single source sample, sequenced in a study of blood T cell repertoires in COVID-19. Produced via immunoSEQ multiplex PCR; TCRdb's table is partial and in-frame only. The data show around 120,000 clones, around 83% seen once. The sample comprised peripheral blood. These receptors were taken from a human donor in a cohort sampled during active COVID-19.

The V gene is TRBV4-3, the J gene TRBJ2-4; a weak D match, TRBD2 (7 bases). V was trimmed by 0 bases and J by 1 base, leaving 16 bases between them. The germline gives CDR1 LGHNA, CDR2 YSLEER. This CDR3 contains 18 residues. The CDR3 protein is CASSQDMGGGTAKNIQYF. Written as DNA, the CDR3 is TGCGCCAGCAGCCAAGATATGGGAGGGGGAACGGCCAAAAACATTCAGTACTTC.

V gene TRBV28 combines with J gene TRBJ1-4, with D maybe TRBD1 (5 bases). This CDR3 has 16 amino acids. V was pared by 6 bases and J by 8 bases, with 22 bases between. In germline, CDR1 is MDHEN, CDR2 SYDVKM. For the CDR3, the DNA is TGTGCCAGCAGCTCCGGGCTCCAGGGTTTCCACGAAAAACTGTTTTTT. As protein: CASSSGLQGFHEKLFF. The whole variable domain, filled in from reference TRBV28 and TRBJ1-4, reads DVKVTQSSRYLVKRTGEKVFLECVQDMDHENMFWYRQDPGLGLRLIYFSYDVKMKEKGDIPEGYSVSREKKERFSLILESASTNQTSMYLCASSSGLQGFHEKLFFGSGTQLSVL.

V usage is TRBV5-6 and J usage is TRBJ2-1; a possible D gene is TRBD1 (6 bases). Germline lookup yields CDR1 SGHDT and CDR2 YYEEEE. The CDR3 loop spans 17 amino acids. V was clipped by 1 base and J by 8 bases, with 22 bases between them. CDR3 nucleotide sequence: TGTGCCAGCAGCTTGAGGAAGGACAGCGGCACCTCTCATGAGCAGTTCTTC. Protein: CASSLRKDSGTSHEQFF. Looking up the rest from reference TRBV5-6 and TRBJ2-1 gives the full variable domain: DAGVTQSPTHLIKTRGQQVTLRCSPKSGHDTVSWYQQALGQGPQFIFQYYEEEERQRGNFPDRFSGHQFPNYSSELNVNALLLGDSALYLCASSLRKDSGTSHEQFFGPGTRLTVL.

The J gene is TRBJ1-4, the V gene TRBV5-8, with D possibly matching TRBD1 (6 bases). The V gene's germline CDR1 is SGHTS and CDR2 YDEGEE. The CDR3 loop spans 14 amino acids. The ends were cut back, 4 bases at V and 8 bases at J, with 15 bases in the middle. This CDR3 reads CASSPQGWGEKLFF. CDR3 bases: TGTGCCAGCAGCCCACAGGGTTGGGGCGAAAAACTGTTTTTT. Full variable domain (remainder filled in from reference TRBV5-8 and TRBJ1-4): EAGVTQSPTHLIKTRGQQATLRCSPISGHTSVYWYQQALGLGLQFLLWYDEGEERNRGNFPPRFSGRQFPNYSSELNVNALELEDSALYLCASSPQGWGEKLFFGSGTQLSVL.

The rearrangement uses TRBV10-3 and TRBJ2-3; 7 bases align to TRBD2. The V gene end was trimmed by 4 bases and the J gene end by 6 bases; junction bases not matched to a gene: 13. Germline lookup yields CDR1 ENHRY and CDR2 SYGVKD. The CDR3 is 16 amino acids. The CDR3 reads CAISGGQGRGGDTQYF. For the CDR3, the DNA is TGTGCCATCAGTGGGGGCCAAGGGAGGGGCGGGGATACGCAGTATTTT.

The V gene is TRBV4-3, the J gene TRBJ2-4; 10 bases agree with TRBD1. The V gene's germline CDR1 is LGHNA and CDR2 YSLEER. The CDR3 extends over 18 amino acids. V gave up 2 bases and J gave up 2 bases; unmatched junction bases: 9. The CDR3 region is CASSQTNPGQGPKNIQYF. CDR3 sequence (DNA): TGCGCCAGCAGCCAAACGAATCCGGGACAGGGGCCCAAAAACATTCAGTACTTC.

V is TRBV7-9 and J is TRBJ1-1, with D tentatively TRBD1 (5 bases). Germline CDR1 reads SEHNR; CDR2 reads FQNEAQ (reference sequence). V gave up 8 bases and J gave up 1 base, with 11 bases separating them. The CDR3 runs 13 residues. The CDR3, as DNA: TGTGCCAGCCTCCGGGGGGGGAACACTGAAGCTTTCTTT. It yields the protein CASLRGGNTEAFF.

The CDR3 loop is CSVVAGVGYTF. The CDR3 DNA follows: TGCAGCGTTGTGGCAGGGGTAGGCTACACCTTC. The rearrangement uses TRBV29-1 and TRBJ1-2, with a weak D call TRBD1 (6 bases). Looked up from germline, CDR1 is SQVTM and CDR2 is ANQGSEA. With 4 bases removed from V and 8 bases from J, the gap between germline ends came to 11 bases. The CDR3 spans 11 residues.

The chain couples TRBV7-2 to TRBJ2-1, with a weak D call TRBD2 (6 bases). CDR3 length: 13 residues. In germline, CDR1 is SGHTA, CDR2 FQGNSA. Trimming stripped 6 bases from V and 7 bases from J, with 13 bases between. The CDR3 region is CASRSGDGNEQFF. The CDR3 DNA reads as TGTGCCAGCAGGTCGGGGGATGGGAATGAGCAGTTCTTC.

V usage is TRBV5-1 and J usage is TRBJ2-5, with TRBD1 matching over 7 bases. There are 14 residues in the CDR3. V lost 4 bases and J lost 5; bases outside the gene matches: 8. In germline, CDR1 is SGHRS, CDR2 YFSETQ. The CDR3 reads CASSQRQGGETQYF. DNA for the CDR3: TGCGCCAGCAGCCAAAGACAGGGTGGCGAGACCCAGTACTTC.

For the CDR3, the DNA is TGTGCCAGCAGTGAAGGGCGGGACAGGGTCGGAAAACTGTTTTTT. Amino acids: CASSEGRDRVGKLFF. V gene TRBV25-1 combines with J gene TRBJ1-4; 9 bases agree with TRBD1. With V trimmed by 2 bases and J by 10 bases, 8 bases remained unmatched. This CDR3 region has 15 residues. The germline V gene encodes CDR1 MGHDK and CDR2 SYGVNS.

The CDR3, as DNA: TGCAGCGTTGATGGGGGGACCCGGGAGCTGTTTTTT. Protein: CSVDGGTRELFF. The rearrangement uses TRBV29-1 and TRBJ2-2, with a possible D match to TRBD2 (6 bases). V lost 3 bases and J lost 9, with 11 bases in between. From germline, CDR1 is SQVTM and CDR2 ANQGSEA. The CDR3 length is 12 residues.

A single count supports this clone. Other DNA sequences in this specimen translate into the identical CDR3. This chain joins TRBV30 and TRBJ1-5, with 7 bases aligning to TRBD1. Germline assignment: CDR1 GTSNPN and CDR2 SVGIG (reference sequence). CDR3 length equals 17 residues. The V segment lost 2 bases and the J segment 2 bases; nucleotides outside the gene matches: 12. DNA of the CDR3: TGTGCCTGGAGTCGAAGACAGGGAGATGGAGGCAATCAGCCCCAGCATTTT. Translated: CAWSRRQGDGGNQPQHF. Combining the CDR3 with reference TRBV30 and TRBJ1-5 gives the whole variable domain SQTIHQWPATLVQPVGSPLSLECTVEGTSNPNLYWYRQAAGRGLQLLFYSVGIGQISSEVPQNLSASRPQDRQFILSSKKLLLSDSGFYLCAWSRRQGDGGNQPQHFGDGTRLSIL.

In its sample, this clone was seen once. The chain uses TRBV28 and TRBJ1-2; D is unresolved. CDR1 and CDR2 from the germline V gene are MDHEN and SYDVKM. Trimming left V 2 bases short and J 4 bases short, with 5 bases between. This CDR3 spans 12 amino acids. The chain's CDR3 is CASSLGPYGYTF. The CDR3 coding sequence is TGTGCCAGCAGTTTAGGCCCCTATGGCTACACCTTC.